The clone carrying this TCR beta chain was seen at least ten times. The ends lost 1 base at V and 4 bases at J; junction bases unmatched: 9. This CDR3 contains 17 residues. Germline V gene sequence: CDR1 SGHRS, CDR2 YFSETQ. Template switching supplied a universal primer site; unique molecular identifiers were carried on the cDNA. From the 5' RACE reads, TCRdb called clonotypes with MiXCR, one entry per CDR3 protein. Among fewer than 250,000 distinct CDR3 sequences, 7.5% were seen once, and the ten largest hold around 5%. This sample stems from a study of identical twins. This same sample was also part of a study on yellow fever vaccine responses in identical twins.

The chain employs TRBV5-1 and TRBJ1-1; 11 bases agree with TRBD1. This TCR was recovered from a woman aged 18-35 years in good health. The sample consisted of CD8+ T cells sorted from blood. DNA for the CDR3: TGCGCCAGCAGCTTGTTTGCTGGGGACAGGGGGACCACTGAAGCTTTCTTT. It translates to CASSLFAGDRGTTEAFF.